The sequence of this TCR beta chain was determined in a study of shared clonotypes between healthy human individuals (dated by TCRdb to between 2020 and 2021). Study-wide context: A few men and two women, aged 18 to 49 years, made up the cohort. For each donor, CD4 naive and CD4 memory were each given three plates, CD8 naive was given two plates, and CD8 memory was given one plate. To estimate repertoire size and how much clonotype sharing occurs between individuals, the study deeply sequenced the blood TCR repertoires of about five healthy adults. To increase sequencing depth and limit assay-specific biases, different laboratories used diverse techniques to prepare libraries and sequence TCR repertoires. Per donor, leukapheresis produced somewhere between about 0.9 and 9.5 billion PBMCs.

Using the deep immunoSEQ assay, multiplex PCR amplified TCR CDR3 regions from genomic DNA. Genomic DNA extracted from each cell subset was distributed evenly over all wells of several immunoSEQ 96-well plates, and each plate served as one replicate. For sorted subsets, roughly 200 ng of genomic DNA, equivalent to around 30,000 T cell genomes, went into each replicate PCR. The purified libraries were quantified using a Qubit 3.0 fluorometer, sized with a Bioanalyzer 2100, and then quantified again using the KAPA Library Quantification kit. A separate single-read 150-cycle Illumina NextSeq 550 flow cell was used to sequence each immunoSEQ 96-well plate. As for the original processing: Because the immunoSEQ output held only junctional sequences and lacked quality scores, the filtering could not match the filtering applied to full-length reads. To assign V/J genes and CDR3, sequences were annotated against IMGT germline references using PyIR, a Python wrapper for IgBLAST v1.9. Any read was removed if the V/J assignment was weak (E-value above 1e-6), the CDR3 was missing, or the read contained stop codons, out-of-frame junctions, or ambiguous translated residues. V3J clonotypes were defined by identical inferred V gene, J gene, and CDR3 amino acid sequence. Percentage overlap between repertoires was computed as shared unique clonotypes divided by the size of the smaller repertoire. Repertoire richness was assessed with RTK rarefaction, the Chao1 estimator, and Recon v2.1 estimates of unobserved clonotypes. For all TCRbeta clonotypes obtained by the gDNA method from a few donors, generation probabilities were computed with OLGA. In TCRdb, the immuneACCESS table is reduced to in-frame sequences with V and J assigned. These tables do not hold every clone; where another copy was compared, an unresolved V gene accounts for under half, and the others remain unexplained. D and trimming were read from the DNA, whereas the V and J calls and clone size are those reported in that table. For this sample there are 980,000 or so clones; 60% to 85% appear just once. Together, the top ten hold about 1.5% of the sample.

Concerning this clone itself: The antigen this receptor binds is unknown. No much larger clone is present one base from it, and per-base qualities are unavailable.

Paper-wide results and their limitations: Sampling was restricted to blood, and TCR repertoires in tissue are likely to differ from TCR repertoires in blood. Incomplete sequencing was indicated by rarefaction of sorted-subset datasets, despite the large sequencing depth. Clonotypes shared by all four sorted-subset donors showed higher generation probabilities than non-shared clonotypes. Naive subsets generally had larger estimated clonotype richness than memory subsets did. The genetic and exposure-history diversity represented was limited by the small number of donors. Sharing across four donors was observed for about 5% of naive CD4, over 3% of naive CD8, about 2.3% of memory CD4, and approximately 0.41% of memory CD8 clonotypes. Pairwise subsampling indicated that sequencing depth was expected to affect the degree of clonotype sharing among donors.

V is clipped by 4 bases and J by 2 bases, and the sequence between their germline boundaries is 11 bases long. CDR1 and CDR2, per the germline V gene (reference sequence), are SEHNR and FQNEAQ. From its cysteine to its phenylalanine, the CDR3 spans 14 amino acids. The read is trimmed to its CDR3 DNA, 42 bases read in frame from base 1. Healthy HIV-negative adults with no recently reported acute infections or vaccinations were included as donors. Every donor was a Caucasian adult residing in Nashville, Tennessee, USA. CD4+ T cells were enriched by magnetic negative selection, after which naive cells were positively selected on CD45RA and the negative fraction was taken as the memory subset. After blood collection by leukapheresis, PBMCs were isolated using Ficoll-Histopaque density gradient centrifugation and then cryopreserved in the vapor phase of liquid nitrogen. Purity and quantity of every magnetically sorted T cell population were checked by analytical flow cytometry. Genomic DNA was isolated from every sorted fraction and measured by UV absorbance on a Nanodrop 2000c.

Sequencing was performed on memory CD4+ T cells sorted from blood. This specimen's cell subset or site label, per the study, means: CD45RA-negative fraction. This clonotype was obtained from a young man in good health. The chain couples TRBV7-9 to TRBJ1-1; too little of a D gene remains to name it. CDR3 sequence: CASSYPKGNTEAFF. The DNA reads as follows: TGTGCCAGCAGCTACCCCAAAGGAAACACTGAAGCTTTCTTT.